Listed below are T cell receptor beta chains from one sample, sequenced in a study of blood T cell repertoires in COVID-19. TCRdb's copy holds only in-frame clones and misses some; the assay was immunoSEQ multiplex PCR. The repertoire consists of some 57,000 clones, with around 87% occurring once and the leading ten covering more than 1%. The sample comprised peripheral blood. Receptors originate from a man in his 70s with acute or convalescent COVID-19. CDR3s include the opening cysteine and the closing phenylalanine or tryptophan. D genes are given only for firm matches. Not all rows give a size; the values are once, few, many and, for expanded clones, a class.

CDR3	DNA	D	length	J	V	size
CASSLGVSVYNEQFF	TGTGCCAGCAGCTTAGGAGTTAGCGTGTACAATGAGCAGTTCTTC	NA	15	TRBJ2-1	TRBV11-2	NA
CASSPQGGVGEQYF	TGTGCCAGCTCACCACAGGGGGGGGTAGGCGAGCAGTACTTC	NA	14	TRBJ2-7	TRBV18	NA
CASSQPGGDTEAFF	TGCGCCAGCAGCCAGCCCGGGGGGGACACTGAAGCTTTCTTT	NA	14	TRBJ1-1	TRBV4-1	NA
CAISADKISYEQYF	TGTGCCATCAGTGCCGACAAAATTTCCTACGAGCAGTACTTC	NA	14	TRBJ2-7	TRBV10-3	once
CASSLDREYGYTF	TGTGCCAGCAGCCTAGACAGGGAATATGGCTACACCTTC	TRBD1	13	TRBJ1-2	TRBV6-6	NA
CASSLERQGAMNEQFF	TGCGCCAGCAGCTTGGAAAGACAGGGGGCGATGAATGAGCAGTTCTTC	TRBD1	16	TRBJ2-1	TRBV5-1	NA
CASSVDAHRSETQYF	TGTGCCAGCAGCGTAGATGCTCATAGATCAGAGACCCAGTACTTC	NA	15	TRBJ2-5	TRBV9	medium-sized
CASSEVLTGTGTF	TGTGCCAGCAGTGAAGTTCTCACCGGGACAGGCACCTTC	TRBD1	13	TRBJ1-2	TRBV2	NA
CASSLSAGNTGELFF	TGCGCCAGCAGCTTGTCCGCGGGTAACACCGGGGAGCTGTTTTTT	NA	15	TRBJ2-2	TRBV5-1	NA
CASLAALAGDTQYF	TGTGCCAGTCTAGCGGCCCTCGCAGGGGATACGCAGTATTTT	TRBD2	14	TRBJ2-3	TRBV27	NA
CASSGDRTGYTF	TGTGCCAGCAGTGGGGACAGGACGGGCTACACCTTC	TRBD1	12	TRBJ1-2	TRBV2	once
CASSPYLLGLTYEQYF	TGTGCCAGCAGCCCGTACTTGCTGGGCCTAACCTACGAGCAGTACTTC	NA	16	TRBJ2-7	TRBV5-6	NA
CAGMGQGAYEQYF	TGTGCCGGTATGGGACAGGGTGCCTACGAGCAGTACTTC	TRBD1	13	TRBJ2-7	TRBV6-8	NA
CASSSRPGTGGYYGYTF	TGTGCCAGTAGTTCCAGACCCGGGACAGGGGGGTATTATGGCTACACCTTC	TRBD1	17	TRBJ1-2	TRBV19	NA
CASSIGLRDNQPQHF	TGTGCCAGTAGTATAGGACTCAGGGATAATCAGCCCCAGCATTTT	NA	15	TRBJ1-5	TRBV19	NA
CASIPSSSASYNEQFF	TGTGCCAGCATCCCTTCCTCTAGCGCATCCTACAATGAGCAGTTCTTC	NA	16	TRBJ2-1	TRBV28	once
CSVLGQGIVYGTQYF	TGCAGCGTTTTGGGACAGGGTATCGTGTATGGGACCCAGTACTTC	TRBD1	15	TRBJ2-5	TRBV29-1	NA
CASSVGGLADYEQYF	TGTGCCAGCAGCGTAGGCGGACTAGCGGACTACGAGCAGTACTTC	TRBD2	15	TRBJ2-7	TRBV9	NA
CASSVTAESSYEQYF	TGTGCCAGCAGCGTAACAGCGGAGAGCTCCTACGAGCAGTACTTC	NA	15	TRBJ2-7	TRBV9	NA
CASSPPNRGREQYF	TGTGCCAGCTCACCACCGAACAGGGGTCGGGAGCAGTACTTC	TRBD1	14	TRBJ2-7	TRBV18	NA
CAISDAGTGVQPQHF	TGTGCCATCAGTGACGCCGGGACAGGGGTTCAGCCCCAGCATTTT	TRBD1	15	TRBJ1-5	TRBV10-3	NA
CSASRFRNKETQYF	TGCAGTGCTAGTCGGTTTAGAAATAAAGAGACCCAGTACTTC	NA	14	TRBJ2-5	TRBV20-1	NA
CASSMGTISANTGELFF	TGTGCCAGCAGCATGGGAACAATTAGCGCGAACACCGGGGAGCTGTTTTTT	NA	17	TRBJ2-2	TRBV25-1	NA
CASSPGLAGGWDTQYF	TGTGCCAGCAGCCCAGGACTAGCGGGGGGATGGGATACGCAGTATTTT	TRBD2	16	TRBJ2-3	TRBV3-1/TRBV3-2	NA